The source of this TCR beta chain is a study of long-term antiretroviral therapy in people with HIV. Study-level background: The earliest specimens came about a decade ahead of the 2015 immediate-ART recommendation.

Version v3.0 of the immunoSEQ assay was performed at survey level. TCRdb keeps only in-frame clones here, not all; method: immunoSEQ multiplex PCR. The sample contains roughly 27,000 clones, around 84% of which appear only once. Concerning this clone itself: Antigen: not known.

Points from the study as a whole: ART preceded a rise in diversity that nonetheless stayed lower than in transplant donor controls. Versus controls, repertoires in people with HIV had narrower CDR3 length ranges.

The CDR3 has 15 amino acids. Trimming took 1 base from V and 1 from J, leaving 11 bases between them. Germline V gene sequence: CDR1 MGHRA, CDR2 YSYEKL. Participants living with HIV all received treatment in the United States. The rearrangement joins TRBV4-1 to TRBJ2-7; D uncertain. The clonotype was recovered from a man aged 35 to 55 with HIV. Sequencing was performed on unsorted PBMCs, taken 2.3 years after starting antiretroviral therapy. The CDR3 DNA follows: TGCGCCAGCAGCCAAGGTGTCCAAAGTTCCTACGAGCAGTACTTC. Encoded protein: CASSQGVQSSYEQYF.